The 7 T cell receptor beta chains reported below all come from one sample, sequenced in a study of tumor-infiltrating lymphocytes in primary liver carcinoma. From unsorted bulk tissue weighing 20-30 mg, DNA and RNA were co-extracted. Total RNA amounting to around 530 ng was the source from which TCR beta cDNA was made with a constant-region primer. Modified slightly, ARM-PCR produced TCR beta libraries over three nested multiplex PCR rounds. Two initial PCR rounds of around 10 cycles each paired TRBV1-TRBV30 forward primers with a C-beta reverse primer. Via MiXCR, TCRdb re-called the multiplex PCR reads, giving one row per CDR3 protein. The sample lists more than 95,000 distinct CDR3 sequences, around 64% seen once, with 7.5% to 9% in the top ten. Sequencing was performed on liver tumor tissue from sampling region 3. Subset denoted: tumor region T3, left-lateral pole. These TCRs come from a woman aged 55-70 years with primary liver carcinoma and hepatitis B virus infection.

The chain links TRBV21-1 to TRBJ1-5; the D call of TRBD1 is as the table states it, not checked on the DNA. TRBV21-1 is given as a pseudogene. This CDR3 comprises 21 residues. CDR3 sequence: CASSKAVGAGGICSSNQPQHF. CDR3 DNA sequence: TGTGCCAGCAGCAAAGCTGTTGGGGCCGGGGGGATCTGTAGTAGCAATCAGCCCCAGCATTTT.

This clonotype was seen ten or more times. The V and J genes are TRBV7-9 and TRBJ1-4; 9 nucleotides line up with TRBD1. V gave up 2 bases and J gave up 0 bases; unmatched junction bases: 7. This CDR3 has 18 amino acids. The V gene's germline CDR1 is SEHNR and CDR2 FQNEAQ (reference sequence). For the CDR3, the DNA is TGTGCCAGCAGCTTATCCGCGGGACAGGGAACAACTAATGAAAAACTGTTTTTT. Protein: CASSLSAGQGTTNEKLFF. The variable domain in full, completed from reference TRBV7-9 and TRBJ1-4, reads DTGVSQNPRHKITKRGQNVTFRCDPISEHNRLYWYRQTLGQGPEFLTYFQNEAQLEKSRLLSDRFSAERPKGSFSTLEIQRTEQGDSAMYLCASSLSAGQGTTNEKLFFGSGTQLSVL.

This chain connects TRBV11-2 to TRBJ2-2; 9 positions match TRBD1. Unmatched junction bases numbered 14, after V lost 3 bases and J lost 15 bases. The germline gives CDR1 SGHAT, CDR2 FQNNGV. This CDR3 spans 15 amino acids. CDR3 residues: CASSLGQGYTGVLFF. The CDR3 bases are TGTGCCAGCAGCTTGGGACAGGGATACACCGGGGTGTTGTTTTTT.

This clonotype was detected only once. The V call is TRBV6-6, the J call TRBJ2-3; D uncertain. The germline gives CDR1 MNHNY, CDR2 SVGAGI (reference sequence). Trimming cost V 4 bases and J 10 bases, with 12 bases left between them. The CDR3 is 12 amino acids. In nucleotides, the CDR3 is TGTGCCAGCAGTTTGACGGGTAATGCGCAGTATTTT. Translating gives CASSLTGNAQYF.

Remarks on this clonotype: A read error may explain this, as a much larger clone is one base away. The genes are TRBV10-3 and TRBJ1-4; 8 bases line up with TRBD1. This CDR3 has 13 amino acids. Per the germline V gene, CDR1 is ENHRY and CDR2 is SYGVKD. V dropped 7 bases and J dropped 8; count of bases not matched to a gene: 6. The CDR3: CAINQDRDEKLFF. CDR3 DNA: TGTGCCATCAACCAGGACAGGGACGAAAAACTGTTTTTT.

As to this clonotype: In this CDR3 the conserved last residue, phenylalanine or tryptophan, is missing, so a read error is likely. The CDR3 protein is CIVTGRSGGELFS. CDR3 nucleotides: TGCATCGTCACGGGGCGCTCGGGCGGGGAGCTGTTTTCT. This chain uses TRBV29-1 with TRBJ2-2, with D possibly being TRBD1 or TRBD2 (5 bases each). The CDR3 extends over 13 amino acids. The V gene's germline CDR1 is SQVTM and CDR2 ANQGSEA.

Remarks on this clonotype: The conserved phenylalanine or tryptophan normally closing the CDR3 is absent here, so this likely arose from a read error. The CDR3 DNA reads as TGTACCAGCAGCTTAAGGGCAGGAGAGACCCAGTACCTC. Translation gives CTSSLRAGETQYL. The rearrangement joins TRBV11-2 to TRBJ2-5; D gene ambiguous. The CDR3 consists of 13 residues. Germline CDR1 reads SGHAT; CDR2 reads FQNNGV.